What follows are 28 T cell receptor beta chains derived from one specimen sequenced in a study of CD8 T cells in ankylosing spondylitis. TCRdb redid the calling of the 5' RACE reads with MiXCR, one entry per CDR3 protein. The sample carries 150,000 to 200,000 distinct CDR3 sequences, roughly 18% recorded once. Sequenced sample: blood, either unsorted or a sorted T cell fraction (not recorded which). The receptors were sampled from a male donor under 30 with ankylosing spondylitis or in good health (not recorded which).

This clonotype was detected ten times or more. J is TRBJ2-3 and V is TRBV15; D possibly corresponds to TRBD1 (7 bases). The CDR3 consists of 14 residues. Germline values: CDR1 LNHNV, CDR2 YYDKDF (reference sequence). Trimming took off 1 base at V and 6 bases at J, with 11 bases between the two ends. The CDR3 protein is CATSRGAGGDTQYF. CDR3 sequence (DNA): TGTGCCACCAGCAGAGGGGCAGGGGGGGATACGCAGTATTTT.

The sample holds many counts of this clonotype. This sequence joins TRBV20-1 and TRBJ2-1; TRBD2 matches at 8 bases. V dropped 6 bases and J dropped 0; count of bases not matched to a gene: 16. CDR1 is DFQATT, CDR2 SNEGSKA, per germline (reference sequence). This CDR3 comprises 18 residues. CDR3 nucleotides: TGCAGTGCCGCCCCCAGGGGCAGGAGCGGGAGCTCCTACAATGAGCAGTTCTTC. Its protein product is CSAAPRGRSGSSYNEQFF.

This clonotype has a count of ten or more. The J gene is TRBJ2-2, the V gene TRBV5-6, with 9 bases identical to TRBD2. Germline V gene lookup returns CDR1 SGHDT and CDR2 YYEEEE. This CDR3 has 16 residues. The V segment lost 0 bases and the J segment 7 bases; nucleotides outside the gene matches: 7. The CDR3 loop is CASSLVSSGTIGELFF. The CDR3 nucleotides read TGTGCCAGCAGCTTGGTGTCTAGCGGGACAATCGGGGAGCTGTTTTTT.

This clonotype was recorded at least ten times. The genes are TRBV11-3 and TRBJ2-2, with 9 bases lining up with TRBD1. V gave up 1 base and J gave up 1 base; unmatched junction bases: 1. The CDR3 runs 16 residues. Germline loops: CDR1 SGHNT, CDR2 YENEEA. The CDR3 region is CASSLGGQGNTGELFF. CDR3 sequence (DNA): TGTGCCAGCAGCTTAGGGGGACAGGGGAACACCGGGGAGCTGTTTTTT.

The chain employs TRBV5-1 and TRBJ1-1; D remains unclear. V was trimmed by 1 base and J by 0 bases, leaving 7 bases between them. The CDR3 runs to 14 residues. Germline CDR1 reads SGHRS; CDR2 reads YFSETQ. This chain's CDR3 is CASSLSAMNTEAFF. The CDR3 DNA is TGCGCCAGCAGCTTGTCAGCCATGAACACTGAAGCTTTCTTT.

This clonotype has ten or more counts. Written as DNA, the CDR3 is TGTGCCACCAGCGGCCCCGGGGATACGCAGTATTTT. Protein product: CATSGPGDTQYF. The rearrangement uses TRBV24-1 and TRBJ2-3; no definite D call. The CDR3 loop spans 12 amino acids. Germline V gene lookup returns CDR1 KGHDR and CDR2 SFDVKD. Trimming removed 7 bases at V and 6 bases at J, with 10 bases between.

This clonotype was found a few times. The chain carries TRBV29-1 and TRBJ1-4; D unresolved. CDR3 length: 14 amino acids. V dropped 4 bases and J dropped 0 bases, with 9 bases sitting between them. Germline-derived CDR1 and CDR2 are SQVTM and ANQGSEA. CDR3 sequence: CSVARGATNEKLFF. The CDR3 bases are TGCAGCGTTGCAAGAGGTGCAACTAATGAAAAACTGTTTTTT.

This clonotype was counted at least ten times. The rearrangement joins TRBV13 to TRBJ2-6, with D perhaps matching TRBD1 (5 bases). The CDR3 consists of 17 residues. Germline assignment: CDR1 PRHDT and CDR2 FYEKMQ (reference sequence). The ends were cut back, 8 bases at V and 2 bases at J, with 19 bases in the middle. The CDR3 bases are TGTGCCAGCTACAACAGCCAAGGGGTTGCTGGGGCCAACGTCCTGACTTTC. This translates into CASYNSQGVAGANVLTF. The whole variable domain, remainder taken from reference TRBV13 and TRBJ2-6, is AAGVIQSPRHLIKEKRETATLKCYPIPRHDTVYWYQQGPGQDPQFLISFYEKMQSDKGSIPDRFSAQQFSDYHSELNMSSLELGDSALYFCASYNSQGVAGANVLTFGAGSRLTVL.

The table lists this clonotype with many counts. The genes are TRBV4-1 and TRBJ2-1, with 11 nucleotides matching TRBD2. CDR1 is MGHRA, CDR2 YSYEKL, per germline. The CDR3 spans 17 residues. V lost 2 bases and J lost 4; bases outside the gene matches: 7. The CDR3 is CASSQRGTSGLYNEQFF. In DNA form, the CDR3 reads TGCGCCAGCAGCCAAAGAGGGACTAGCGGACTATACAATGAGCAGTTCTTC.

Ten or more counts support this clonotype. The chain is built from TRBV24-1 and TRBJ2-3; 9 nucleotides match TRBD1. The CDR3 extends over 15 amino acids. Germline CDR1 KGHDR, CDR2 SFDVKD. With 7 bases clipped from V and 2 bases from J, the junction kept 6 bases outside the gene matches. The CDR3 DNA reads TGTGCCACCAGACCCGGGACAGGGTCCACAGATACGCAGTATTTT. Amino acids: CATRPGTGSTDTQYF.

This clonotype came up many times. The chain uses TRBV30 and TRBJ2-7; D is uncertain. The CDR3 extends over 11 amino acids. The V and J ends lost 3 bases and 7 bases respectively, with 10 bases between them. In germline, CDR1 is GTSNPN, CDR2 SVGIG (reference sequence). The CDR3 bases are TGTGCCTGGAGGGAATTCGGGGAGCAGTACTTC. Encoded protein: CAWREFGEQYF.

This clonotype was seen repeatedly, ten times or more. CDR3 amino acids: CASSLFRQGIAYEQYV. CDR3 nucleotides: TGTGCCAGCAGCTTATTCCGACAGGGGATAGCCTACGAGCAGTACGTC. The chain uses TRBV11-2 and TRBJ2-7; 8 bases match TRBD1. Germline trimming cut 2 bases from V and 2 bases from J; bases unmatched to any gene: 8. This CDR3 is 16 amino acids long. In germline, CDR1 is SGHAT, CDR2 FQNNGV.

This clonotype has a handful of counts. The chain has TRBV4-2 and TRBJ2-3; the match to TRBD2 covers 9 bases. The V segment lost 0 bases and the J segment 0 bases; nucleotides outside the gene matches: 7. This CDR3 has 18 residues. Per the germline V gene, CDR1 is LGHNA and CDR2 is YNFKEQ. DNA of the CDR3: TGTGCCAGCAGCCAAGAAACTAGCGGGCGACTAAGCACAGATACGCAGTATTTT. Protein: CASSQETSGRLSTDTQYF.

There are many counts of this clonotype. This chain uses TRBV12-3 or TRBV12-4 with TRBJ1-1, with TRBD1 as a possible D gene (5 bases). This CDR3 contains 13 residues. With 11 bases removed from V and 1 base from J, the gap between germline ends came to 14 bases. The CDR3: CAVRKQGNTEAFF. The CDR3, as DNA: TGTGCCGTCAGAAAGCAGGGGAACACTGAAGCTTTCTTT.

This clonotype occurred many times. The rearrangement joins TRBV18 to TRBJ2-7; 10 bases are shared with TRBD1. Germline loops: CDR1 KGHSH, CDR2 LQKENI. J lost 2 bases, V lost 3 bases, and 7 bases had no gene match. This CDR3 has 16 amino acids. CDR3 DNA sequence: TGTGCCAGCTCACCTCGACCGGGACAGGGGACCTACGAGCAGTACTTC. As protein: CASSPRPGQGTYEQYF.

The chain has TRBV7-8 and TRBJ2-5; D is possibly TRBD1 (6 bases). This CDR3 spans 16 amino acids. CDR1 SGHVS and CDR2 FQNEAQ come from the germline V gene. Trimming removed 5 bases at V and 2 bases at J, with 18 bases between. CDR3 protein: CASSPRDNLVQETQYF. The CDR3 DNA follows: TGTGCCAGCAGCCCCCGGGACAACTTGGTGCAAGAGACCCAGTACTTC. The full variable domain, with the rest looked up from reference TRBV7-8 and TRBJ2-5, is GAGVSQSPRYKVAKRGQDVALRCDPISGHVSLFWYQQALGQGPEFLTYFQNEAQLDKSGLPSDRFFAERPEGSVSTLKIQRTQQEDSAVYLCASSPRDNLVQETQYFGPGTRLLVL.

This rearrangement joins TRBV12-3 or TRBV12-4 to TRBJ2-5, with a tentative D call TRBD1 (5 bases). V was pared by 6 bases and J by 1 base, with 15 bases between. The CDR3 runs to 15 residues. The CDR3 loop is CASRPTVWGQETQYF. Written as DNA, the CDR3 is TGTGCCAGCAGACCGACAGTGTGGGGCCAAGAGACCCAGTACTTC.

Concerning this clonotype: The CDR3 carries no conserved terminal phenylalanine or tryptophan, so it likely arises from a read error. V gene TRBV11-2 combines with J gene TRBJ2-5; possible D gene TRBD2, 5 bases. The CDR3 contains 16 residues. Germline V gene data show CDR1 as SGHAT and CDR2 as FQNNGV. Here the CDR3 DNA reads TGTGCCAGCAGGGACCCATTTCTAGCACATCAAGAGACTCAGTACTAC. Its protein product is CASRDPFLAHQETQYY.

Many counts were recorded for this clonotype. The chain has TRBV4-2 and TRBJ2-1, with TRBD1 identical over 7 bases. The CDR3 is 15 residues long. The V gene's germline CDR1 is LGHNA and CDR2 YNFKEQ. Trimming at V came to 1 base and at J to 6 bases, leaving 6 bases not matched to a gene. The CDR3 is CASSQGQGDRNEQFF. Here the CDR3 DNA reads TGTGCCAGCAGCCAAGGGCAGGGGGATCGCAATGAGCAGTTCTTC.

The rearrangement links TRBV25-1 to TRBJ2-1; D might be TRBD2 (6 bases). This CDR3 is 15 amino acids long. Germline V gene data show CDR1 as MGHDK and CDR2 as SYGVNS. V was pared by 6 bases and J by 9 bases, with 21 bases between. The CDR3 DNA follows: TGTGCCAGCAGCCAGGAATACGGGAGAAGGGCTGAGCAGTTCTTC. Residues: CASSQEYGRRAEQFF. The complete variable domain, with remaining parts taken from reference TRBV25-1 and TRBJ2-1, reads EADIYQTPRYLVIGTGKKITLECSQTMGHDKMYWYQQDPGMELHLIHYSYGVNSTEKGDLSSESTVSRIRTEHFPLTLESARPSHTSQYLCASSQEYGRRAEQFFGPGTRLTVL.

This clonotype was seen repeatedly, ten times or more. The chain links TRBV6-5 to TRBJ2-7, with 7 nucleotides matching TRBD2. V lost 8 bases to trimming and J lost 0 bases; unmatched junction nucleotides: 10. The germline V gene encodes CDR1 MNHEY and CDR2 SVGAGI. The CDR3 has 15 amino acids. The CDR3: CASPVPGLSSYEQYF. The CDR3 DNA is TGTGCCAGCCCCGTTCCGGGACTAAGCTCCTACGAGCAGTACTTC.

Many counts were recorded for this clonotype. This chain connects TRBV6-6 to TRBJ2-7, with D perhaps TRBD2 (6 bases). The germline V and J ends were trimmed by 8 bases and 4 bases, with 15 bases remaining between them. The germline V gene encodes CDR1 MNHNY and CDR2 SVGAGI (reference sequence). The CDR3 contains 13 residues. The CDR3 sequence: CASRRDEPYEQYV. The CDR3 nucleotides read TGTGCCAGCCGGCGGGACGAACCTTACGAGCAGTACGTC.

This clonotype has ten or more counts. The gene calls are TRBV28 and TRBJ2-6, with 9 bases identical to TRBD1. CDR1 is MDHEN and CDR2 is SYDVKM in the germline V gene. The CDR3 runs to 19 residues. Trimming cost V 8 bases and J 5 bases; bases outside gene matches: 19. The CDR3 DNA is TGTGCCAGCGAACCGGGACAGGGAAGCCCCGGGGGGTGGGCCAACGTCCTGACTTTC. Translation gives CASEPGQGSPGGWANVLTF.

This clonotype was seen just once. The V and J genes are TRBV12-3 or TRBV12-4 and TRBJ2-5, with D maybe TRBD2 (7 bases). The V gene lost 6 bases and the J gene lost 5 bases, with 16 bases spanning the gap. The CDR3 loop spans 14 amino acids. For the CDR3, the DNA is TGTGCCAGCAGAAGCAACGCGGGGGCGGAGACCCAGTACTTC. Translating it yields CASRSNAGAETQYF.

This clonotype came up many times. This rearrangement joins TRBV4-1 to TRBJ2-5; weak D call: TRBD1 (5 bases). Trimming took off 0 bases at V and 1 base at J, with 15 bases between the two ends. This CDR3 spans 17 amino acids. From germline, CDR1 is MGHRA and CDR2 YSYEKL. CDR3 region: CASSQDLHLGLQETQYF. CDR3 nucleotides: TGCGCCAGCAGCCAAGATCTACACCTGGGGCTCCAAGAGACCCAGTACTTC.

This clonotype was recorded many times. The CDR3 spells CASSQTGTSGSSDTQYF. The DNA for the CDR3 is TGTGCCAGCAGCCAAACCGGGACTAGCGGGAGCTCAGATACGCAGTATTTT. J is TRBJ2-3 and V is TRBV3-1, with 14 bases identical to TRBD2. Germline lookup yields CDR1 LGHDT and CDR2 YNNKEL (reference sequence). There are 17 residues in the CDR3. The J segment lost 4 bases and the V segment lost 2 bases, leaving 5 bases of the junction unmatched.

The CDR3 DNA sequence: TGCAGTGCTGCGTGGGAGACCCAGTACTTC. Residues: CSAAWETQYF. This chain connects TRBV20-1 to TRBJ2-5; D not certain. V was pared by 5 bases and J by 5 bases, with 6 bases between. The CDR3 spans 10 residues. CDR1 is DFQATT and CDR2 is SNEGSKA in the germline V gene (reference sequence).

At least ten counts were recorded for this clonotype. This chain connects TRBV4-3 to TRBJ2-4; no clear D. The CDR3 has 14 residues. CDR1 is LGHNA and CDR2 is YSLEER in the germline V gene. Trimming cost V 5 bases and J 0 bases, with 8 bases left between them. CDR3 in amino acids: CASSSPGAKNIQYF. CDR3 nucleotide sequence: TGCGCCAGCAGCTCCCCTGGAGCCAAAAACATTCAGTACTTC.